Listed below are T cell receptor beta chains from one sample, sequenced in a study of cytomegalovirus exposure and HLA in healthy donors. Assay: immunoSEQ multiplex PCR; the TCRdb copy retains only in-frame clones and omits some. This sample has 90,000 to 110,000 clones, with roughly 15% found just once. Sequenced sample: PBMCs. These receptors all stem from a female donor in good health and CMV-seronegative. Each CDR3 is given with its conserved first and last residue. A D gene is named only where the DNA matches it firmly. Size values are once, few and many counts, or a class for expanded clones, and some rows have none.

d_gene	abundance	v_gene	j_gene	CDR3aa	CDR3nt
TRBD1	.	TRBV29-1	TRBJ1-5	CSVGQGGQPQHF	TGCAGCGTTGGACAGGGGGGACAGCCCCAGCATTTT
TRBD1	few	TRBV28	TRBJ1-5	CASSSAGGPNQPQHF	TGTGCCAGCAGCTCTGCAGGGGGCCCGAATCAGCCCCAGCATTTT
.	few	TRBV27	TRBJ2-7	CASSFRDSEQYF	TGTGCCAGCAGTTTTCGAGATAGCGAGCAGTACTTC
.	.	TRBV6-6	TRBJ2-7	CASSYLDYEQYF	TGTGCCAGCAGTTACCTAGACTACGAGCAGTACTTC
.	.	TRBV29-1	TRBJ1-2	CSGVFWDTYTF	TGCAGCGGCGTCTTTTGGGACACCTACACCTTC
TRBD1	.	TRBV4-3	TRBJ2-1	CASSQDRTGNEQFF	TGCGCCAGCAGCCAAGACCGGACAGGGAATGAGCAGTTCTTC
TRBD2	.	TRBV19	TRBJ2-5	CATGGVQETQYF	TGTGCCACTGGGGGGGTCCAAGAGACCCAGTACTTC
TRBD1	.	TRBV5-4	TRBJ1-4	CASRGQLNEKLFF	TGTGCCAGCAGGGGACAGCTTAATGAAAAACTGTTTTTT
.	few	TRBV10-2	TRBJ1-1	CASRTYLGPGTEAFF	TGCGCCAGCAGGACCTATCTTGGCCCGGGGACTGAAGCTTTCTTT
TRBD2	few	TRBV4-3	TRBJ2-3	CASSLSWTSASTDTQYF	TGCGCCAGCAGCCTGTCCTGGACTAGTGCGAGTACAGATACGCAGTATTTT
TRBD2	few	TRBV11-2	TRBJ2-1	CASSFPAGGGSVEQFF	TGTGCCAGCAGCTTTCCAGCGGGAGGGGGTAGCGTTGAGCAGTTCTTC
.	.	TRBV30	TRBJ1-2	CAWSVGGYGYTF	TGTGCCTGGAGTGTAGGGGGCTATGGCTACACCTTC
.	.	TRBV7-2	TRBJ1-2	CASSLGGRRYGYTF	TGTGCCAGCAGCTTAGGAGGCAGGAGGTATGGCTACACCTTC
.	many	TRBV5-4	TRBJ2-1	CASSPAPGQGIVGEQFF	TGTGCCAGCAGCCCAGCCCCGGGACAAGGGATCGTGGGTGAGCAGTTCTTC
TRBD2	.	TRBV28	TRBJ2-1	CASSLWTSYDDEQFF	TGTGCCAGCAGTTTATGGACTAGCTACGACGATGAGCAGTTCTTC
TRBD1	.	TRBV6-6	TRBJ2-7	CASSFDRDRTNEQYF	TGTGCCAGCAGTTTCGACCGGGACAGGACTAACGAGCAGTACTTC
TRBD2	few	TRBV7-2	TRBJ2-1	CASSSGTSGFDEQFF	TGTGCCAGCAGCTCCGGGACTAGCGGATTTGATGAGCAGTTCTTC
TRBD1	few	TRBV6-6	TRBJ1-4	CAAEDGTGEKLFF	TGTGCCGCTGAAGACGGGACAGGTGAAAAACTGTTTTTT
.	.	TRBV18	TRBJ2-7	CASSPSQATYEQYF	TGTGCCAGCTCACCCTCGCAGGCAACCTACGAGCAGTACTTC
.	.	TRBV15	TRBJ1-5	CATSRVLGLEADQPQHF	TGTGCCACCAGCAGAGTTCTGGGGTTGGAGGCCGATCAGCCCCAGCATTTT
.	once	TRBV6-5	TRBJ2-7	CASRGGLGWLEQYF	TGTGCCAGCAGGGGGGGACTGGGATGGCTCGAGCAGTACTTC
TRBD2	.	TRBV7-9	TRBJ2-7	CASSLWSGTSGGYEQYF	TGTGCCAGCAGCTTATGGTCCGGGACTAGCGGGGGCTACGAGCAGTACTTC
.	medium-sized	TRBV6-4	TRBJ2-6	CASSEDSSGANVLTF	TGTGCCAGCAGTGAAGACAGCTCTGGGGCCAACGTCCTGACTTTC
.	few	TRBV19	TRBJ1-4	CASRTAATNEKLFF	TGTGCCAGTCGGACAGCTGCAACTAATGAAAAACTGTTTTTT
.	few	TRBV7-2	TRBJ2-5	CASSLARVGSETQYF	TGTGCCAGCAGCTTAGCACGGGTCGGTTCAGAGACCCAGTACTTC
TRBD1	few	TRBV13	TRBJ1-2	CASSLGDRGRLGYTF	TGTGCCAGCAGCTTAGGGGACAGGGGGCGATTGGGCTACACCTTC
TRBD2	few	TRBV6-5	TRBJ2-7	CASSYSIYAGAYEQYF	TGTGCCAGCAGTTACTCGATCTACGCGGGGGCCTACGAGCAGTACTTC
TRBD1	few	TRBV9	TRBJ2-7	CASSVEGQGYEQYF	TGTGCCAGCAGCGTAGAGGGACAGGGCTACGAGCAGTACTTC
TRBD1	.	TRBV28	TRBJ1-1	CASSSSTGGAGAEAFF	TGTGCCAGCAGTTCCTCCACAGGGGGCGCCGGGGCTGAAGCTTTCTTT
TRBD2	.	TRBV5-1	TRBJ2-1	CASSPYLTSGRENEQFF	TGCGCCAGCAGCCCGTACTTGACTAGCGGGAGGGAGAATGAGCAGTTCTTC
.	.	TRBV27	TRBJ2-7	CASSLAGLKEGQYF	TGTGCCAGCAGTTTAGCGGGCCTTAAAGAAGGGCAGTACTTC
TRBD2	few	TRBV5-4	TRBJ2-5	CASSGTSGSGETQYF	TGTGCCAGCAGCGGGACTAGCGGGAGCGGAGAGACCCAGTACTTC